These 4 T cell receptor beta chains were sequenced from one sample in a study of identical twins. MiXCR was run by TCRdb on the 5' RACE reads, yielding one entry per CDR3 protein. The table includes some 900,000 distinct CDR3 sequences, 9% to 15% detected once. These data were also reused for a study on yellow fever vaccine responses in identical twins.

Sequencing input: PBMCs. The source is a woman aged 18-30 years in good health.

This clonotype was counted a few times. This chain links TRBV6-1 with TRBJ1-6; D not resolved. V lost 6 bases and J 14 bases, leaving 17 bases between the germline ends. Germline loops: CDR1 MNHNS, CDR2 SASEGT. This CDR3 is 13 amino acids long. As DNA, the CDR3 is TGTGCCAGCAGCCATGACGGCCTGCAGGCCCTCCACTTT. This encodes CASSHDGLQALHF.

This sequence joins TRBV18 and TRBJ1-6; the D is unclear. Trimming removed 8 bases from V and 6 bases from J, with 17 bases in between. The CDR3 length is 15 residues. CDR1 is KGHSH, CDR2 LQKENI, per germline. In DNA, the CDR3 is TGTGCCAGCGCACTGACCGGGGTCTTTAATTCACCCCTCCACTTT. Its protein is CASALTGVFNSPLHF.

This clonotype has only a few counts. The CDR3 spells CARRGRGGYTQYF. DNA of the CDR3: TGTGCCAGACGCGGGAGAGGGGGATATACGCAGTATTTT. V and J are TRBV2 and TRBJ2-3, with a weak D call TRBD2 (7 bases). CDR3 length: 13 amino acids. Germline CDR1 reads SNHLY; CDR2 reads FYNNEI. Between the trimmed V and J ends, which lost 9 bases and 7 bases, there was a span of 17 bases.

The table lists this clonotype with many counts. The chain joins TRBV7-9 to TRBJ2-1, with D unresolved. V gave up 3 bases and J gave up 7 bases, with 22 bases separating them. CDR1 and CDR2 (germline): SEHNR, FQNEAQ (reference sequence). The CDR3 has 17 residues. CDR3 sequence: CASSFPLRLLAVNEQFF. The CDR3 DNA follows: TGTGCCAGCAGCTTCCCCCTAAGATTACTCGCAGTGAATGAGCAGTTCTTC.